The text below deals with one T cell receptor (beta chain). What it binds is not known. The V end was cut by 0 bases, the J end by 7 bases, with 21 bases between. The CDR3 sequence is 16 residues long. Germline CDR1 DFQATT, CDR2 SNEGSKA (reference sequence). Treatment meaning: approximately nine-day PBMC culture with coronavirus spike peptide pools or control peptides (ViraFEST assay). For ViraFEST, peptide pools expanded antigen-specific T cells, after which the TCRs were sequenced. This sample was taken from a study of vaccination and CD4 T cells after COVID-19. The overall study: Stimuli were overlapping spike peptide pools of SARS-CoV-2 and three common cold coronaviruses (HCoV-NL63, HCoV-OC43, HCoV-229E).

Sequencing of cultured CD4+ T cell DNA used the Oncomine TCR Beta short-read assay. MiXCR was run by TCRdb on the PCR reads, yielding one entry per CDR3 protein. The sample holds approximately 9,600 distinct CDR3 sequences, over 20% seen once. This specimen was CD4+ T cells from blood, cultured in vitro, taken before SARS-CoV-2 vaccination. This clonotype originated in a human donor who received a COVID-19 vaccine. The V gene is TRBV20-1, the J gene TRBJ1-2; D not resolved. CDR3 DNA: TGCAGTGCTAGAGATCACCGGGTTGATGGTCGTCGTGGCTACACCTTC. Translation: CSARDHRVDGRRGYTF.